This T cell receptor (beta chain) was identified during a study of blood T cell repertoires in COVID-19. CDR1 and CDR2 from the germline V gene are MNHEY and SVGEGT. This CDR3 is 15 amino acids long. The trim removed 0 bases at V and 1 base at J, leaving 2 bases unmatched. The assay was immunoSEQ multiplex PCR, and TCRdb's table has in-frame clones only and misses some. The sample includes a few hundred thousand clones, roughly 80% of them seen just once. Sequenced input: peripheral blood. The clonotype originates from a woman aged 70 to 79 with acute or convalescent COVID-19. The chain joins TRBV6-2 or TRBV6-3 to TRBJ2-5; TRBD1 matches at 7 bases. CDR3 region: CASSYSNRGQETQYF. In DNA form, the CDR3 reads TGTGCCAGCAGTTACTCGAACAGGGGCCAAGAGACCCAGTACTTC.